The 32 T cell receptor beta chains in this list originate from one sample, sequenced in a study of CD8+ T cells in alopecia areata. RNA was extracted and reverse transcribed into cDNA as the sequencing template. Produced via immunoSEQ multiplex PCR; TCRdb's table is partial and in-frame only. The sample lists 45,000 to 70,000 clones, about 96% occurring once. The specimen comprised CD8+ T cells sorted from blood, sampled at week 0. The receptor source for this set is a human donor with alopecia areata.

The chain employs TRBV27 and TRBJ2-5; 7 bases match TRBD1. The end of the DNA is better explained by TRBJ2-7, so the J call may be wrong. CDR1 and CDR2 from the germline V gene are MNHEY and SMNVEV (reference sequence). The CDR3 is made up of 12 amino acids. CDR3: CASSRQGYEQYF. In DNA, the CDR3 is TGTGCCAGCAGTAGACAGGGATACGAGCAGTACTTC.

V gene TRBV12-5 combines with J gene TRBJ2-2; 8 nucleotides agree with TRBD2. With V trimmed by 3 bases and J by 2 bases, 2 bases remained unmatched. Germline CDR1 is LGHNT and CDR2 is FRNRAP. The CDR3 is made up of 15 amino acids. DNA for the CDR3: TGTGCTAGTGGTTTCTGGACTAGCAACACCGGGGAGCTGTTTTTT. Amino acid sequence: CASGFWTSNTGELFF.

The rearrangement links TRBV10-3 to TRBJ1-1, with a possible D match to TRBD1 (6 bases). The CDR3 is 15 residues long. With 3 bases removed from V and 0 bases from J, the gap between germline ends came to 11 bases. Per germline, CDR1 ENHRY and CDR2 SYGVKD. Here the CDR3 DNA reads TGTGCCATCAGTGAACCGACAGGAATGAACACTGAAGCTTTCTTT. Encoded protein: CAISEPTGMNTEAFF.

This clone was seen just once. The V gene is TRBV29-1, the J gene TRBJ2-5, with D perhaps TRBD1 (5 bases). Trimming removed 3 bases at V and 0 bases at J, with 29 bases between. The V gene's germline CDR1 is SQVTM and CDR2 ANQGSEA. The CDR3 runs 20 residues. The CDR3 here is CSVEIWAADKGPRNQETQYF. CDR3 DNA: TGCAGCGTTGAGATTTGGGCGGCGGACAAAGGACCCCGAAACCAAGAGACCCAGTACTTC.

The chain recombines TRBV2 with TRBJ2-7, with D possibly being TRBD1 (7 bases). The germline V gene has CDR1 SNHLY and CDR2 FYNNEI. Trimming cost V 4 bases and J 4 bases, with 20 bases left between them. The CDR3 runs to 16 residues. CDR3 coding DNA: TGTGCCAGCAGTGGAGTAGCAGCAGGGGGGACGTACGAGCAGTACTTC. Its translation: CASSGVAAGGTYEQYF.

This clone was counted once. The rearrangement links TRBV5-4 to TRBJ1-6; tentatively, D is TRBD1 (5 bases). Germline V CDR1 and CDR2: SGHNT, YYREEE (reference sequence). Trimming took off 2 bases at V and 4 bases at J, with 16 bases between the two ends. This CDR3 region has 17 residues. DNA of the CDR3: TGTGCCAGCAGCTTTATCGGACACGATGAGTATAATTCACCCCTCCACTTT. Residues: CASSFIGHDEYNSPLHF. Based on the CDR3 plus reference TRBV5-4 and TRBJ1-6, the full variable domain is ETGVTQSPTHLIKTRGQQVTLRCSSQSGHNTVSWYQQALGQGPQFIFQYYREEENGRGNFPPRFSGLQFPNYSSELNVNALELDDSALYLCASSFIGHDEYNSPLHFGNGTRLTVT.

V usage is TRBV15 and J usage is TRBJ1-3; maybe TRBD1 (6 bases). Looked up from germline, CDR1 is LNHNV and CDR2 is YYDKDF (reference sequence). This CDR3 is built from 15 residues. Trimming took off 4 bases at V and 4 bases at J, with 14 bases between the two ends. CDR3 in amino acids: CATSTHWTDGNTIYF. CDR3 DNA: TGTGCCACCAGCACTCATTGGACAGACGGAAACACCATATATTTT.

The chain recombines TRBV5-6 with TRBJ2-2; D gene uncertain. The V end was cut by 5 bases, the J end by 5 bases, with 4 bases between. Germline V CDR1 and CDR2: SGHDT, YYEEEE. The CDR3 consists of 11 residues. CDR3 in DNA: TGTGCCAGCAGTTTTACCGGGGAGCTGTTTTTT. Translated: CASSFTGELFF. The variable domain in full, with the rest retrieved from reference TRBV5-6 and TRBJ2-2, is DAGVTQSPTHLIKTRGQQVTLRCSPKSGHDTVSWYQQALGQGPQFIFQYYEEEERQRGNFPDRFSGHQFPNYSSELNVNALLLGDSALYLCASSFTGELFFGEGSRLTVL.

As to this clone: The sample carries other DNA sequences with the same CDR3. V gene TRBV5-6 combines with J gene TRBJ2-7; D is unresolved. There are 12 residues in the CDR3. V was cut by 3 bases and J by 6 bases, with 10 bases left in between. Germline V gene sequence: CDR1 SGHDT, CDR2 YYEEEE. The CDR3 spells CASSSGVGEQYF. In DNA, the CDR3 is TGTGCCAGCAGCTCTGGGGTTGGCGAGCAGTACTTC.

The CDR3 coding sequence is TGCGCCAGCAGCCAGGGTACTATTACCAATGAGCAGTTCTTC. Its translation is CASSQGTITNEQFF. The V and J genes are TRBV4-3 and TRBJ2-1; D unclear. There are 14 residues in the CDR3. Deletions cut 3 bases from V and 6 bases from J, with 12 bases between. Looked up from germline, CDR1 is LGHNA and CDR2 is YSLEER.

The V gene is TRBV19, the J gene TRBJ1-5; 11 bases are shared with TRBD1. From germline, CDR1 is LNHDA and CDR2 SQIVND (reference sequence). The CDR3 sequence is 15 residues long. V lost 3 bases and J lost 5; bases outside the gene matches: 3. Here the CDR3 DNA reads TGTGCCAGTAGTATTGGACAGGGGGCGGATCAGCCCCAGCATTTT. Amino acids: CASSIGQGADQPQHF.

This clone was counted once. The chain has TRBV23-1 and TRBJ1-5; tentatively, D is TRBD1 (5 bases). TRBV23-1 is assigned to the ORF class and has an uncertain function. The CDR3 runs 13 residues. Trimming cost V 2 bases and J 7 bases, with 9 bases left between them. The CDR3 DNA follows: TGCGCCAGCAGTCAAACACAGGTCCAGCCCCAGCATTTT. Its protein product is CASSQTQVQPQHF.

The chain carries TRBV9 and TRBJ2-7; D is ambiguous. The CDR3 sequence is 15 residues long. V shed 3 bases and J shed 1 base, with 14 bases lying between them. Looked up from germline, CDR1 is SGDLS and CDR2 is YYNGEE. The CDR3 DNA follows: TGTGCCAGCAGCGGGATCGACCGGGTATCCTACGAGCAGTACTTC. Its translation: CASSGIDRVSYEQYF.

The J gene is TRBJ2-1, the V gene TRBV13; D is possibly TRBD2 (6 bases). The V gene's germline CDR1 is PRHDT and CDR2 FYEKMQ (reference sequence). V was trimmed by 3 bases and J by 7 bases, leaving 10 bases between them. The CDR3 length is 13 residues. The DNA of the CDR3 is TGTGCCAGCAGCTTTGGGCTAGCGAATGAGCAGTTCTTC. It specifies CASSFGLANEQFF.

The V call is TRBV5-4, the J call TRBJ2-6; a weak D match, TRBD1 (6 bases). Looked up from germline, CDR1 is SGHNT and CDR2 is YYREEE (reference sequence). The length of the CDR3 is 15 residues. Trimming shortened V by 5 bases and J by 1 base, and 10 bases separated the two germline ends. The CDR3 nucleotides read TGTGCCAGCAGGCTCCAGGGGTCTGGGGCCAACGTCCTGACTTTC. It specifies CASRLQGSGANVLTF.

The chain employs TRBV13 and TRBJ2-7; D is perhaps TRBD2 (6 bases). This CDR3 has 14 residues. Germline-derived CDR1 and CDR2 are PRHDT and FYEKMQ (reference sequence). V shed 5 bases and J shed 2 bases, with 13 bases lying between them. In nucleotides, the CDR3 is TGTGCCAGCAGCCCGGAGGGCAGAACCTACGAGCAGTACTTC. Its protein is CASSPEGRTYEQYF.

The chain has TRBV30 and TRBJ2-3, with 9 nucleotides matching TRBD1. Germline CDR1 reads GTSNPN; CDR2 reads SVGIG (reference sequence). The CDR3 runs to 15 residues. V gave up 0 bases and J gave up 0 bases; unmatched junction bases: 1. CDR3 amino acids: CAWSVGQGSTDTQYF. The CDR3 DNA reads TGTGCCTGGAGTGTCGGACAGGGGAGCACAGATACGCAGTATTTT. Filled out from reference TRBV30 and TRBJ2-3, the complete variable domain reads SQTIHQWPATLVQPVGSPLSLECTVEGTSNPNLYWYRQAAGRGLQLLFYSVGIGQISSEVPQNLSASRPQDRQFILSSKKLLLSDSGFYLCAWSVGQGSTDTQYFGPGTRLTVL.

The chain employs TRBV9 and TRBJ2-2, with D unclear. V lost 7 bases to trimming and J lost 6 bases, with 4 bases between them. Germline V gene sequence: CDR1 SGDLS, CDR2 YYNGEE. The CDR3 has 10 amino acids. CDR3 sequence reads: CASGAGELFF. For the CDR3, the DNA is TGTGCCAGCGGAGCCGGGGAGCTGTTTTTT.

The V call is TRBV6-5, the J call TRBJ2-7; TRBD2 is a possible D gene (7 bases). The germline gives CDR1 MNHEY, CDR2 SVGAGI. The V and J ends lost 7 bases and 5 bases respectively, with 15 bases between them. The CDR3 consists of 13 residues. The CDR3: CASTKQGGNEQYF. CDR3 nucleotide sequence: TGTGCCAGCACGAAACAGGGAGGGAACGAGCAGTACTTC.

The V gene is TRBV7-9, the J gene TRBJ1-1, with a weak D call TRBD1 (6 bases). This CDR3 has 11 amino acids. From germline, CDR1 is SEHNR and CDR2 FQNEAQ (reference sequence). V gave up 6 bases and J gave up 7 bases, with 9 bases separating them. The CDR3 coding sequence is TGTGCCAGCAGACAGGGTGATGAAGCTTTCTTT. Residues: CASRQGDEAFF.

The chain has TRBV19 and TRBJ2-7, with D possibly TRBD2 on 6 matching bases. V gave up 7 bases and J gave up 2 bases, with 12 bases separating them. The CDR3 totals 13 residues. CDR1 and CDR2 (germline): LNHDA, SQIVND (reference sequence). The CDR3 DNA sequence: TGTGCCAGTACCGGGACTGAGACCTACGAGCAGTACTTC. Translated: CASTGTETYEQYF.

This chain links TRBV6-5 with TRBJ1-5; D remains unclear. Germline loops: CDR1 MNHEY, CDR2 SVGAGI. This CDR3 has 14 amino acids. V lost 6 bases to trimming and J lost 1 base, with 10 bases between them. The CDR3 region is CASSGSGSNQPQHF. CDR3 DNA: TGTGCCAGCAGCGGGAGTGGGAGCAATCAGCCCCAGCATTTT.

The chain has TRBV4-3 and TRBJ2-7; 8 nucleotides match TRBD1. V was pared by 0 bases and J by 2 bases, with 3 bases of the junction left unmatched. This CDR3 region has 15 residues. Per germline, CDR1 LGHNA and CDR2 YSLEER. As DNA, the CDR3 is TGCGCCAGCAGCCAAGATCTACAGGGGGCCTACGAGCAGTACTTC. It encodes CASSQDLQGAYEQYF.

The CDR3 DNA follows: TGTGCCACCAGCGTGGACAGGGGGCGAAGTCAGCCCCAGCATTTT. This codes for CATSVDRGRSQPQHF. The chain recombines TRBV15 with TRBJ1-5, with 11 bases identical to TRBD1. With 5 bases clipped from V and 6 bases from J, the junction kept 6 bases outside the gene matches. Germline CDR1 reads LNHNV; CDR2 reads YYDKDF (reference sequence). The CDR3 is 15 residues long.

The J gene is TRBJ2-3, the V gene TRBV14; D gene unclear. V was cut by 0 bases and J by 1 base, with 14 bases left in between. The CDR3 consists of 17 residues. Germline-derived CDR1 and CDR2 are SGHDN and FVKESK. CDR3 residues: CASSQDWGKGGTDTQYF. DNA for the CDR3: TGTGCCAGCAGCCAAGACTGGGGAAAGGGCGGCACAGATACGCAGTATTTT.

The chain couples TRBV11-2 to TRBJ2-7; TRBD1 agrees at 7 bases. V lost 3 bases and J lost 5; bases outside the gene matches: 7. Germline V gene data show CDR1 as SGHAT and CDR2 as FQNNGV. This CDR3 region has 14 residues. The CDR3 spells CASSFKQGSHEQYF. The CDR3, as DNA: TGTGCCAGCAGCTTTAAACAGGGGTCCCACGAGCAGTACTTC.

The chain employs TRBV15 and TRBJ1-1; D gene ambiguous. V lost 5 bases and J 3 bases, leaving 16 bases between the germline ends. The germline gives CDR1 LNHNV, CDR2 YYDKDF (reference sequence). The CDR3 contains 15 residues. In DNA, the CDR3 is TGTGCCACCAGCTTTTTGGAGGGTTTTGACACTGAAGCTTTCTTT. Amino acids: CATSFLEGFDTEAFF.

This sequence joins TRBV7-9 and TRBJ1-6; no definite D call. Trimming pared 0 bases from V and 8 bases from J, leaving 14 bases between. The CDR3 consists of 16 residues. CDR1 is SEHNR, CDR2 FQNEAQ, per germline (reference sequence). The chain's CDR3 is CASSLAEGRVHSPLHF. In DNA form, the CDR3 reads TGTGCCAGCAGCTTAGCGGAGGGTAGGGTGCATTCACCCCTCCACTTT.

The chain is built from TRBV27 and TRBJ2-7; either TRBD1 or TRBD2 may supply D (6 bases each). Deletions cut 3 bases from V and 9 bases from J, with 21 bases between. CDR3 length: 15 residues. CDR1 and CDR2 from the germline V gene are MNHEY and SMNVEV (reference sequence). The CDR3 DNA is TGTGCCAGCAGTTTGGATCCGGGGGCAGCTCCAGTGCAGTACTTC. It yields the protein CASSLDPGAAPVQYF.

This chain joins TRBV6-5 and TRBJ2-5; D gene uncertain. In germline, CDR1 is MNHEY, CDR2 SVGAGI. This CDR3 contains 13 residues. V gave up 0 bases and J gave up 2 bases, with 4 bases separating them. CDR3 sequence (DNA): TGTGCCAGCAGTTACTCTGTACAAGAGACCCAGTACTTC. It encodes CASSYSVQETQYF.

This chain joins TRBV11-2 and TRBJ2-1; tentative D call: TRBD2 (5 bases). Trimming cost V 3 bases and J 6 bases, with 15 bases left between them. The CDR3 has 15 residues. The V gene's germline CDR1 is SGHAT and CDR2 FQNNGV. The CDR3 loop is CASSLLTSIGNEQFF. The CDR3 nucleotides read TGTGCCAGCAGCTTGCTCACTAGTATAGGCAATGAGCAGTTCTTC.

The CDR3 here is CSVEDRVYEQYF. The CDR3 coding sequence is TGCAGCGTTGAAGATCGAGTCTACGAGCAGTACTTC. The V call is TRBV29-1, the J call TRBJ2-7; unclear D gene. The V gene's germline CDR1 is SQVTM and CDR2 ANQGSEA. The CDR3 consists of 12 residues. V was clipped by 0 bases and J by 3 bases, with 6 bases between them.